These 15 T cell receptor beta chains originate from one sample sequenced in a study of T cell responses to AZD1222 COVID-19 vaccine. The assay was immunoSEQ multiplex PCR, and TCRdb's table has in-frame clones only and misses some. The table has about 88,000 clones, roughly nine tenths seen once. Here the sequenced sample was peripheral blood, taken 28 days after the second AZD1222 dose. Every receptor here comes from an adult who received the AZD1222 COVID-19 vaccine.

This chain connects TRBV19 to TRBJ1-6, with a possible D match to TRBD1 (6 bases). Germline V lookup: CDR1 LNHDA, CDR2 SQIVND (reference sequence). V gave up 8 bases and J gave up 4 bases, with 15 bases separating them. This CDR3 has 15 amino acids. The CDR3 bases are TGTGCCAGTCGTCCTGGGGGCGTATATAATTCACCCCTCCACTTT. This translates into CASRPGGVYNSPLHF.

The chain couples TRBV25-1 to TRBJ1-6; the D is unclear. This CDR3 has 13 amino acids. V lost 6 bases, J lost 7 bases, and 10 bases lay in between. CDR1 and CDR2 (germline): MGHDK, SYGVNS. The CDR3 spells CASSEVRNSPLHF. DNA for the CDR3: TGTGCCAGCAGCGAGGTACGAAATTCACCCCTCCACTTT.

The chain recombines TRBV21-1 with TRBJ1-2. TRBV21-1 is described as a pseudogene. The CDR3 has 15 amino acids. The CDR3 DNA reads TGTGCCAGCAGCCCTCCGGCAAAGTGGGACTATGGCTACACCTTC. Its protein product is CASSPPAKWDYGYTF.

The chain employs TRBV5-1 and TRBJ2-3, with 13 bases fitting TRBD2. The CDR3 length is 18 residues. Germline CDR1 reads SGHRS; CDR2 reads YFSETQ. Unmatched junction bases numbered 12, after V lost 4 bases and J lost 4 bases. The CDR3, as DNA: TGCGCCAGCAGCCCGGGACTAGCGGGAACGGGGATCCCAGATACGCAGTATTTT. Translated, it gives CASSPGLAGTGIPDTQYF.

This chain joins TRBV2 and TRBJ2-1, with 8 bases aligning to TRBD2. The CDR3 covers 16 residues. CDR1 and CDR2 (germline): SNHLY, FYNNEI. V shed 6 bases, J shed 7 bases, and the junction held 14 bases outside the gene matches. The CDR3 sequence: CASSLVAGPRGNEQFF. CDR3 nucleotide sequence: TGTGCCAGCAGCCTTGTAGCGGGGCCCAGAGGGAATGAGCAGTTCTTC.

V gene TRBV18 combines with J gene TRBJ2-3; the D is unclear. The CDR3 loop spans 16 amino acids. Trimming removed 4 bases at V and 0 bases at J, with 14 bases between. Germline CDR1 reads KGHSH; CDR2 reads LQKENI. This CDR3 reads CASSLLDGTSTDTQYF. CDR3 DNA sequence: TGTGCCAGCTCACTTTTGGACGGAACTAGCACAGATACGCAGTATTTT.

This clone appeared once. The chain is built from TRBV19 and TRBJ2-7, with 10 bases aligning to TRBD1. Per germline, CDR1 LNHDA and CDR2 SQIVND (reference sequence). The CDR3 has 12 amino acids. J was trimmed by 4 bases and V by 10 bases; bases with no gene match: 4. Written as DNA, the CDR3 is TGTGCCACTCGGACAGGGGGTTACGAGCAGTACTTC. It specifies CATRTGGYEQYF.

The CDR3 nucleotides are TGTGCCAGCTCACCACCGGGGACAGGCTATGGCTACACCTTC. Its translation is CASSPPGTGYGYTF. The rearrangement joins TRBV18 to TRBJ1-2, with 8 nucleotides matching TRBD1. This CDR3 is built from 14 residues. The germline gives CDR1 KGHSH, CDR2 LQKENI. Unmatched junction bases numbered 1, after V lost 0 bases and J lost 4 bases.

The rearrangement joins TRBV14 to TRBJ1-1; D ambiguous. There are 12 residues in the CDR3. Per germline, CDR1 SGHDN and CDR2 FVKESK. The V end was cut by 0 bases, the J end by 11 bases, with 10 bases between. For the CDR3, the DNA is TGTGCCAGCAGCCAAGATAAAGGTTTGGCTTTCTTT. This translates into CASSQDKGLAFF. Together with reference TRBV14 and TRBJ1-1, the CDR3 gives the full variable domain: EAGVTQFPSHSVIEKGQTVTLRCDPISGHDNLYWYRRVMGKEIKFLLHFVKESKQDESGMPNNRFLAERTGGTYSTLKVQPAELEDSGVYFCASSQDKGLAFFGQGTRLTVV.

The V gene is TRBV5-1, the J gene TRBJ2-7, with D perhaps TRBD1 or TRBD2 (5 bases each). This CDR3 comprises 14 residues. Between the trimmed V and J ends, which lost 2 bases and 2 bases, there was a span of 11 bases. Germline CDR1 reads SGHRS; CDR2 reads YFSETQ. Written as DNA, the CDR3 is TGCGCCAGCAGCTTCGGCAGGGAGCCCTACGAGCAGTACTTC. It codes for CASSFGREPYEQYF.

V and J are TRBV7-2 and TRBJ2-4; the match to TRBD2 covers 8 bases. This CDR3 region has 18 residues. With 10 bases clipped from V and 2 bases from J, the junction kept 19 bases outside the gene matches. From germline, CDR1 is SGHTA and CDR2 FQGNSA. In DNA, the CDR3 is TGTGCCACCCATCTCGATGGTATAGCGGGGATATCCAAAAACATTCAGTACTTC. Its translation is CATHLDGIAGISKNIQYF.

This sequence joins TRBV9 and TRBJ2-3; 7 nucleotides match TRBD1. The CDR3 has 15 amino acids. V lost 1 base and J lost 0; bases outside the gene matches: 2. The germline gives CDR1 SGDLS, CDR2 YYNGEE. This CDR3 reads CASSVKGQSTDTQYF. DNA of the CDR3: TGTGCCAGCAGCGTAAAGGGACAGAGCACAGATACGCAGTATTTT.

The chain recombines TRBV5-1 with TRBJ1-1, with D possibly being TRBD1 (5 bases). Germline values: CDR1 SGHRS, CDR2 YFSETQ. Trimming cost V 3 bases and J 2 bases, with 14 bases left between them. The CDR3 loop spans 15 amino acids. The CDR3 sequence: CASSSSGISNTEAFF. The CDR3 nucleotides read TGCGCCAGCAGCTCCTCAGGGATCTCTAACACTGAAGCTTTCTTT.

This sequence joins TRBV11-1 and TRBJ2-1; a possible D gene is TRBD1 (5 bases). The CDR3 runs 14 residues. Germline-derived CDR1 and CDR2 are SGHAT and FQDESV (reference sequence). Deletions cut 1 base from V and 4 bases from J, with 8 bases between. CDR3 loop: CASSLGTPYNEQFF. DNA of the CDR3: TGTGCCAGCAGCTTAGGGACACCGTACAATGAGCAGTTCTTC.

The chain is built from TRBV27 and TRBJ2-2; no reliable D call. CDR3 size: 14 residues. CDR1 is MNHEY and CDR2 is SMNVEV in the germline V gene (reference sequence). Trimming removed 2 bases from V and 4 bases from J, with 8 bases in between. The CDR3 reads CASSLALSTGELFF. The CDR3 DNA follows: TGTGCCAGCAGTTTAGCCTTAAGCACCGGGGAGCTGTTTTTT.